The TCR beta chain under discussion was sequenced for a study of cytomegalovirus exposure and HLA in healthy donors. Study details: The platform used for the 100 to 150 validation repertoires matched that of the roughly 670 first-cohort repertoires, a later analysis reported.

This table comes from immunoSEQ multiplex PCR, and its TCRdb copy is limited to in-frame clones, with some not included. The table includes more than 140,000 clones, approximately 91% detected once. A word on this clone: The antigen remains unidentified.

The donors formed part of the approximately 120-subject validation cohort, distinct from the approximately 630-subject first cohort. General study findings and limits: Subsequent analysis of the approximately 130 validation repertoires found a tendency for first-cohort TCR clusters to co-occur. Among TCR beta chains, those listed as cytomegalovirus-associated numbered some 160.

CDR3 length: 15 residues. V shed 6 bases and J shed 4 bases, with 15 bases lying between them. Germline CDR1 and CDR2: MDHEN and SYDVKM. The source of this sequence is a woman younger than 30 in good health and CMV-seropositive. Sequencing was done on a sample of PBMCs. This chain connects TRBV28 to TRBJ2-2, with D possibly TRBD1 on 5 matching bases. For the CDR3, the DNA is TGTGCCAGCAGGAGAACAGGACAAGTCACCGGGGAGCTGTTTTTT. Its protein product is CASRRTGQVTGELFF. Full variable domain (remainder filled in from reference TRBV28 and TRBJ2-2): DVKVTQSSRYLVKRTGEKVFLECVQDMDHENMFWYRQDPGLGLRLIYFSYDVKMKEKGDIPEGYSVSREKKERFSLILESASTNQTSMYLCASRRTGQVTGELFFGEGSRLTVL.